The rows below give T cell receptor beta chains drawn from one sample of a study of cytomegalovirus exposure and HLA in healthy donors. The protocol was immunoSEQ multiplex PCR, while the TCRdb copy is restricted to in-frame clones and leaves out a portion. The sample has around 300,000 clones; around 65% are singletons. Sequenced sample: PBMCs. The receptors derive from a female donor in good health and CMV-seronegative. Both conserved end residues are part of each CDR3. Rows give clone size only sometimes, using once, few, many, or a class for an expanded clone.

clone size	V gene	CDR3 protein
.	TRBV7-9	CASSLNRGGLYNEQFF
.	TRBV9	CASSVAKGLAGLYNEQFF
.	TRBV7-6	CASSFGQGYNEQFF
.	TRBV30	CAWSGGGRAETGELFF
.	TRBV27	CASSLSITVDEQYF
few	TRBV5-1	CASSGDRVHEKLFF
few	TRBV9	CASSTGEETQYF
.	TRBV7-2	CASSLASGWGSYEQYF
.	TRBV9	CASSVRLGPYEQYF
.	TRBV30	CAFGDSGNQPQHF
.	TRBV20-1	CSGGHREQFF
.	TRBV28	CASSINRGTDTQYF
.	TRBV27	CASTHSGTSYAYEQYF
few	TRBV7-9	CASSFGGAGANVLTF
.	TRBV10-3	CAIRGRSYNSPLHF
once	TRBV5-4	CASSSGGTSGSWNEQFF
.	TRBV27	CASSLTGLTASSYNEQFF
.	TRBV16	CATYRATYGYTF
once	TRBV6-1	CASSEGRVHGYTF
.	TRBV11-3	CASSLGGANNEQFF
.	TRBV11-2	CASSLALRRTSTDTQYF
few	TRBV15	CATSRPERNEQYF
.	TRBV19	CASSTASGYEQYF
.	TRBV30	CAWSDGNYEQYF
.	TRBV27	CASRGTGTVNEKLFF
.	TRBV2	CASRLAGGGGETQYF
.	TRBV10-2	CASSRAGDRGEQFF
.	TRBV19	CASYRHWVTDTQYF
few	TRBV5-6	CASSLTGVYGYTF
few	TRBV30	CAWPTGNYGYTF
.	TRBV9	CASSVWSSGNTGELFF
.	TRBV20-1	CSAFLYGYTF
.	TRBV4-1	CASSPSASGRAGSQKTQYF
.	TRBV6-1	CASSVPTGYGYTF
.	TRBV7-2	CASSPGGAGNQETQYF
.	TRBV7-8	CASSLGGRGELFF
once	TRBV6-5	CASSNLGGSGNTIYF
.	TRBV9	CASSQGGGRLGEQYF
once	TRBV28	CASSRDRDYGYTF
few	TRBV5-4	CASSLTGLEQFF
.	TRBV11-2	CASSWEGRINSPLHF
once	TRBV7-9	CASSPRPILAGKSNEQFF
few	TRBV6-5	CASSTGELFF
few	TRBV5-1	CASSLVFSGRADYEQYF
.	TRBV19	CASSIQQSNYGYTF
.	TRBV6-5	CASRDRGYEQYF
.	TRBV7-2	CASSLELGALGAGGSIF
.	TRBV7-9	CSSSPPTSGTYEQYF
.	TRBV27	CASSFLPSSSYEQYF